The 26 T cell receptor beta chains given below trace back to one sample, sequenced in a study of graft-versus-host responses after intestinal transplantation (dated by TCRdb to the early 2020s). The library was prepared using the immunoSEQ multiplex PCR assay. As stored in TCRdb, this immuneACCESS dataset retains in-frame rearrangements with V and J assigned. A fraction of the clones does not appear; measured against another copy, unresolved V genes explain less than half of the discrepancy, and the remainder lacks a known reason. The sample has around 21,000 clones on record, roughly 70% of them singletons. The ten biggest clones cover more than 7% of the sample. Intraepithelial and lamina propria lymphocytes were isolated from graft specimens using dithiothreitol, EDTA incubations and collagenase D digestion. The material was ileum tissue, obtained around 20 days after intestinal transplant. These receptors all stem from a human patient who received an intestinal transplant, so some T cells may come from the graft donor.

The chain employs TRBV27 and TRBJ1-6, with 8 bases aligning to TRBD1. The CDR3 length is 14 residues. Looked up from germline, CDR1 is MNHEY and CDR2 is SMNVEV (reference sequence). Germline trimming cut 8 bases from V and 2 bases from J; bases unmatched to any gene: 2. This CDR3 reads CASRQGTYNSPLHF. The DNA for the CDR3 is TGTGCCAGCCGACAGGGGACCTATAATTCACCCCTCCACTTT.

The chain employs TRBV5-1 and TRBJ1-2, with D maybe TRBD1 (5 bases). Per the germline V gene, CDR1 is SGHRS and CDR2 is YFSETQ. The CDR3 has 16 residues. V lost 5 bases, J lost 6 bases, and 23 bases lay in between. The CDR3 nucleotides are TGCGCCAGCAGATATCTGGGGGGGAAACTATTTGATGGCTACACCTTC. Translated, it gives CASRYLGGKLFDGYTF.

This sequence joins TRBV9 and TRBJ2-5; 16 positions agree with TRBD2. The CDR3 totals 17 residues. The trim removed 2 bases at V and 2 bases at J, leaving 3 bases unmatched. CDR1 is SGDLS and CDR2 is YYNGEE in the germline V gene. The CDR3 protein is CASSVPGLAGGQETQYF. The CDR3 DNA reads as TGTGCCAGCAGCGTCCCGGGACTAGCGGGGGGGCAAGAGACCCAGTACTTC.

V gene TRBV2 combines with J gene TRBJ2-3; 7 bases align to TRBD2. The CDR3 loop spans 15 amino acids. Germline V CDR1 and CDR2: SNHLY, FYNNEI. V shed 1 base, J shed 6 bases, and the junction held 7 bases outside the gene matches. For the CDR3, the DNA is TGTGCCAGCAGTGAAGTGGGTGGGAGGGCGGATACGCAGTATTTT. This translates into CASSEVGGRADTQYF.

For the CDR3, the DNA is TGCGCCAGCAGCTTGGGGGTGGGGAGCTCCTACAATGAGCAGTTCTTC. Translated, it gives CASSLGVGSSYNEQFF. The chain is built from TRBV5-1 and TRBJ2-1; weak D call: TRBD2 (5 bases). Germline V CDR1 and CDR2: SGHRS, YFSETQ. Trimming removed 0 bases from V and 0 bases from J, with 10 bases in between. There are 16 residues in the CDR3.

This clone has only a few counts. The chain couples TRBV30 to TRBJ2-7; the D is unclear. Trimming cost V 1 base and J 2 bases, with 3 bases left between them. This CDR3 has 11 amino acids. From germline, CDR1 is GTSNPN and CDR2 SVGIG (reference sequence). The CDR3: CAWSGAYEQYF. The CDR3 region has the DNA TGTGCCTGGAGTGGAGCCTACGAGCAGTACTTC.

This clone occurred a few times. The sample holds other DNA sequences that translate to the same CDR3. CDR3 nucleotides: TGTGCCAGCAGCCCGGACAGGGGGGCGTACGAGCAGTACTTC. The encoded protein is CASSPDRGAYEQYF. This sequence joins TRBV7-6 and TRBJ2-7; 10 positions agree with TRBD1. V was clipped by 5 bases and J by 4 bases; unmatched bases: 5. CDR1 and CDR2 from the germline V gene are SGHVS and FNYEAQ. The CDR3 runs 14 residues.

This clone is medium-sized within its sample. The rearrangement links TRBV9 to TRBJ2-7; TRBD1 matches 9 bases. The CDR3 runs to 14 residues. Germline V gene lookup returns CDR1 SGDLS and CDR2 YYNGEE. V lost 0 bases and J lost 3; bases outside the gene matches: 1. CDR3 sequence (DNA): TGTGCCAGCAGCGTAGTGGACAGGGGCTACGAGCAGTACTTC. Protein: CASSVVDRGYEQYF.

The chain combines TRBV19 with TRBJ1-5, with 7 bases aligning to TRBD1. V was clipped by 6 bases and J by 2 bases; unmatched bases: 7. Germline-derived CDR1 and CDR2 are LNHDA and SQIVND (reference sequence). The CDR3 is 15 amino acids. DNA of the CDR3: TGTGCCAGTAGCCAGGGACAGTCCGGCAATCAGCCCCAGCATTTT. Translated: CASSQGQSGNQPQHF.

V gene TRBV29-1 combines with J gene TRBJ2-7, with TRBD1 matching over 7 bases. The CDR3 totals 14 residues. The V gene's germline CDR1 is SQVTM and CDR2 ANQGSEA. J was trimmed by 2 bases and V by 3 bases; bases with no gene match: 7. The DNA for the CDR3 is TGCAGCGTTGATGGGGGACAGACCACCTACGAGCAGTACTTC. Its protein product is CSVDGGQTTYEQYF.

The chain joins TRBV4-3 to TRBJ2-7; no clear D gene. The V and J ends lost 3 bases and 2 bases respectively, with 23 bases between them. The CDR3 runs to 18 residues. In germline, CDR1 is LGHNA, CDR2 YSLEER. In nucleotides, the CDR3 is TGCGCCAGCAGCCACCTAAACTACGGAACTGGGTCCCCCTACGAGCAGTACTTC. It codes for CASSHLNYGTGSPYEQYF.

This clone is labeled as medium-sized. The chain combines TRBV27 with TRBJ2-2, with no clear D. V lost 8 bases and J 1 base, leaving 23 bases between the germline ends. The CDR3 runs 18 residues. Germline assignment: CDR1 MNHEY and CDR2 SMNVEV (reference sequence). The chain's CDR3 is CASHTRAPPVLNTGELFF. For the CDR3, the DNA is TGTGCCAGCCATACCCGAGCGCCACCAGTTCTGAACACCGGGGAGCTGTTTTTT.

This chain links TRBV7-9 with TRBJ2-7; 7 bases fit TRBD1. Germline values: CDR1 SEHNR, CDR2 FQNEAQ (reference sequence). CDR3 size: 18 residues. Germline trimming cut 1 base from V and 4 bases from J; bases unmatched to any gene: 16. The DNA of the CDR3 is TGTGCCAGCAGCTTAGTGTGGACAGGACAATCAAGGAGGTACGAGCAGTACTTC. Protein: CASSLVWTGQSRRYEQYF.

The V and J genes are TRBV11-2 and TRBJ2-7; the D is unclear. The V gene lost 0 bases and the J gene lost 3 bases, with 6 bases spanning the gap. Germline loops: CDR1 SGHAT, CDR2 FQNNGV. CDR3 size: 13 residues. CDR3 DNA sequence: TGTGCCAGCAGCTTAGATCCAAACTACGAGCAGTACTTC. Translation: CASSLDPNYEQYF.

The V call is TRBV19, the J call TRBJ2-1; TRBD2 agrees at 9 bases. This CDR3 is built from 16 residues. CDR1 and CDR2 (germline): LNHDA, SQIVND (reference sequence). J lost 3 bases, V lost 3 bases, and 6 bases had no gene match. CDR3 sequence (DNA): TGTGCCAGTAGTATTGCTAGCGGGGAACACTACAATGAGCAGTTCTTC. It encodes CASSIASGEHYNEQFF. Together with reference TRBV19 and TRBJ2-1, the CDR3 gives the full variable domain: DGGITQSPKYLFRKEGQNVTLSCEQNLNHDAMYWYRQDPGQGLRLIYYSQIVNDFQKGDIAEGYSVSREKKESFPLTVTSAQKNPTAFYLCASSIASGEHYNEQFFGPGTRLTVL.

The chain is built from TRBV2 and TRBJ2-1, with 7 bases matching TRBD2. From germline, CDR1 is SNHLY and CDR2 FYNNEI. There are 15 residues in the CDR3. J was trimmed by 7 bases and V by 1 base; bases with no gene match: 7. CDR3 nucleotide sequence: TGTGCCAGCAGTGAAGTTAGCGGGCGGGGGAATGAGCAGTTCTTC. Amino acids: CASSEVSGRGNEQFF.

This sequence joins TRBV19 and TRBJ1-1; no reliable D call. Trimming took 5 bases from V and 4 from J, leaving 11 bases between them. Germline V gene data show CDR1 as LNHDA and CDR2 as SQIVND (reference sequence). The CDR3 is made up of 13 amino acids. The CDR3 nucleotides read TGTGCCAGTAGTCTCATAGGGAGCACTGAAGCTTTCTTT. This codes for CASSLIGSTEAFF.

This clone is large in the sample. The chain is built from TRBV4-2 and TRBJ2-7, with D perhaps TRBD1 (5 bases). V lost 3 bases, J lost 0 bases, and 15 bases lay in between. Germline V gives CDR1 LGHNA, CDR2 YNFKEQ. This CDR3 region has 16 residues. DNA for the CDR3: TGTGCCAGCAGCCAGGAACAGGTTGCCGGCTCCTACGAGCAGTACTTC. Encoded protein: CASSQEQVAGSYEQYF.

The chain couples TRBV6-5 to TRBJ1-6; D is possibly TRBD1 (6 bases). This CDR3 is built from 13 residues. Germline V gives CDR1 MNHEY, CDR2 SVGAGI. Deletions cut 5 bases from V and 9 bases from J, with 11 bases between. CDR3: CASSPEGGSPLHF. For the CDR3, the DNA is TGTGCCAGCAGTCCGGAAGGGGGTTCACCCCTCCACTTT.

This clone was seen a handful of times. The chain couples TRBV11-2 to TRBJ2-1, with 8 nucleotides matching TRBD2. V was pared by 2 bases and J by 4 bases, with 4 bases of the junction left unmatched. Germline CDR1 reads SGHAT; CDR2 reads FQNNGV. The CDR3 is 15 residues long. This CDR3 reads CASSLTGRAYNEQFF. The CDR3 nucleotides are TGTGCCAGCAGCTTAACCGGGAGGGCATACAATGAGCAGTTCTTC.

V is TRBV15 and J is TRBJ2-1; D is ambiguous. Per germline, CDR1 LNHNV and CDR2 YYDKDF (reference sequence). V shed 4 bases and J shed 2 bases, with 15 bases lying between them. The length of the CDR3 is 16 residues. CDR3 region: CATSIGRQNPYNEQFF. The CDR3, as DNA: TGTGCCACCAGCATCGGCCGACAAAACCCCTACAATGAGCAGTTCTTC.

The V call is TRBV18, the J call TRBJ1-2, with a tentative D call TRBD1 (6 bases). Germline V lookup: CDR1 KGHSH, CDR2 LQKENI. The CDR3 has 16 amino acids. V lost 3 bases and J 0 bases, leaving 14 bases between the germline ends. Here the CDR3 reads CASSPADRMANYGYTF. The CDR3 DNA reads TGTGCCAGCTCACCGGCGGACAGAATGGCTAACTATGGCTACACCTTC.

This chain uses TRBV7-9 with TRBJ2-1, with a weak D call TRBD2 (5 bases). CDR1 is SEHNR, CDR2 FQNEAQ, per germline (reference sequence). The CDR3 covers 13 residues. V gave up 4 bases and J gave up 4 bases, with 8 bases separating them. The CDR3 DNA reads TGTGCCAGCAGCTGGAAGCGGTACAATGAGCAGTTCTTC. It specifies CASSWKRYNEQFF. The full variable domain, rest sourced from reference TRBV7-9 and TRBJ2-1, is DTGVSQNPRHKITKRGQNVTFRCDPISEHNRLYWYRQTLGQGPEFLTYFQNEAQLEKSRLLSDRFSAERPKGSFSTLEIQRTEQGDSAMYLCASSWKRYNEQFFGPGTRLTVL.

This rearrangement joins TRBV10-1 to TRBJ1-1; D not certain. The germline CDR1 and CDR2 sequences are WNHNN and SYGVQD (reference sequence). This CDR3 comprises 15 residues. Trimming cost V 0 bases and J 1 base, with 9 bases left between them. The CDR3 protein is CASSESKTGNTEAFF. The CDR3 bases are TGCGCCAGCAGTGAGTCTAAGACGGGGAACACTGAAGCTTTCTTT.

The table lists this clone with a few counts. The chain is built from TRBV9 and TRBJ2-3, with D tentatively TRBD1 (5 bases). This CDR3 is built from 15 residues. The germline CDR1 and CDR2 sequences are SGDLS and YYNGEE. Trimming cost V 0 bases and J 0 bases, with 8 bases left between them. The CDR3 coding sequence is TGTGCCAGCAGCGTAGGTGCAGGGAGCACAGATACGCAGTATTTT. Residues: CASSVGAGSTDTQYF.

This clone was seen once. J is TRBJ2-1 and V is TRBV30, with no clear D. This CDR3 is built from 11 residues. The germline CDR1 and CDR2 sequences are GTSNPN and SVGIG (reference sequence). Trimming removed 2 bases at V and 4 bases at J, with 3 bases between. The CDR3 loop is CAWSIYNEQFF. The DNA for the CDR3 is TGTGCCTGGAGTATATACAATGAGCAGTTCTTC.